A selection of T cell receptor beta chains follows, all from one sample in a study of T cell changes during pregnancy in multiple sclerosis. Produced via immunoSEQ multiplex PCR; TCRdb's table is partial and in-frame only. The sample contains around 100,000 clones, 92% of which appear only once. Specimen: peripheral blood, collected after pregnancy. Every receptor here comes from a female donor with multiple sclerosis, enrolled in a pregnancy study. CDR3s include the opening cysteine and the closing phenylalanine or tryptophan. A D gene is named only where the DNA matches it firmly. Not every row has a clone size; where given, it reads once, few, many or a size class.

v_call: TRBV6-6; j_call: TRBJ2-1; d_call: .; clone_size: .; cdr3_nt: TGTGCCAGCAGTTACTCTGGGGCGCGCAATGAGCAGTTCTTC; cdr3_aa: CASSYSGARNEQFF
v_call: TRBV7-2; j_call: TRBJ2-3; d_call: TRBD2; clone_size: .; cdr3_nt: TGTGCCAGCAGCTCCAATCGCGGGGGACCCACAGATACGCAGTATTTT; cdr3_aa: CASSSNRGGPTDTQYF
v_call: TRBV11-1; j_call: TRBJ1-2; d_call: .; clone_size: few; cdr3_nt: TGTGCCAGCAGCTCACACGGGGGCTACACCTTC; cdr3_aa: CASSSHGGYTF
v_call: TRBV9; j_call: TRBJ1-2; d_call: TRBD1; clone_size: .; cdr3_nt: TGTGCCAGCAGCGTGAGCGACAGGGTTAACTATGGCTACACCTTC; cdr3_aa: CASSVSDRVNYGYTF
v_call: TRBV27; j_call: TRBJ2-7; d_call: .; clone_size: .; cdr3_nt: TGTGCCAGCAGTTTCAGAATAAGCTCCTACGAGCAGTACTTC; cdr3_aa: CASSFRISSYEQYF
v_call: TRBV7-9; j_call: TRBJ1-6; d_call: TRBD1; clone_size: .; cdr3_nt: TGTGCCAGCAGCTTCCTGGGACAGCATAATTCACCCCTCCACTTT; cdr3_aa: CASSFLGQHNSPLHF
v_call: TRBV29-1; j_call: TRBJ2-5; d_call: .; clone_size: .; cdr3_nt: TGCAGCGGGGGGGGTCAGGGGGAGACCCAGTACTTC; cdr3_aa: CSGGGQGETQYF
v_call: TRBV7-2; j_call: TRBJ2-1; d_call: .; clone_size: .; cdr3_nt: TGTGCCAGCAGCTTAGTGGCGGGACCGAGCTCCTACAATGAGCAGTTCTTC; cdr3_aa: CASSLVAGPSSYNEQFF
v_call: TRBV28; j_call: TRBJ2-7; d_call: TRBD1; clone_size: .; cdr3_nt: TGTGCCAGCAGTTCTGAGTCCAGGACAGGGGCGGCCTACGAGCAGTACTTC; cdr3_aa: CASSSESRTGAAYEQYF
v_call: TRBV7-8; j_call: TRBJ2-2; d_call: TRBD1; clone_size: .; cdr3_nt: TGTGCCAGCAGCCCATCCGGGACAGGGGTGTCCGGGGAGCTGTTTTTT; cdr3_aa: CASSPSGTGVSGELFF
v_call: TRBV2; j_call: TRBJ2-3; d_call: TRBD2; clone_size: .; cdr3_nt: TGTGCCAGCAGTAGACTTAGCGGGGGAACAGATACGCAGTATTTT; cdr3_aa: CASSRLSGGTDTQYF
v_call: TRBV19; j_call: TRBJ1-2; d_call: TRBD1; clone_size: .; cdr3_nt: TGTGCCAGTAGTAACCCTTACAGGGGGCGCCGGGATGGCTACACCTTC; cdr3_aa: CASSNPYRGRRDGYTF
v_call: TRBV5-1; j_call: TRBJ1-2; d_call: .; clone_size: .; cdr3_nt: TGCGCCAGCAGCTTGGATCGTCGGAGAAATAACTATGGCTACACCTTC; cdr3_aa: CASSLDRRRNNYGYTF
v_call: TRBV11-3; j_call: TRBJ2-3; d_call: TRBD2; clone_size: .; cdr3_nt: TGTGCCAGCAGCCCCTGGGAGGGATCAGATACGCAGTATTTT; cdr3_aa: CASSPWEGSDTQYF
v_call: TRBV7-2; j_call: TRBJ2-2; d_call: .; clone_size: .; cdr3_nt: TGTGCCAGCAGCTTAGCTCGGAGAACCGGGGAGCTGTTTTTT; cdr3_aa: CASSLARRTGELFF
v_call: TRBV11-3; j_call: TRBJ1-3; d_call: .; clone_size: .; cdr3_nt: TGTGCCAGCCGAGCCGACTCTGGAAACACCATATATTTT; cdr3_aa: CASRADSGNTIYF